This entry lists 5 T cell receptor beta chains sequenced from one sample in a study of blood T cell repertoires in COVID-19. Profiled with immunoSEQ multiplex PCR; TCRdb holds only in-frame clones, not every one. The sample has about 92,000 clones; around nine tenths are singletons. Sequenced: peripheral blood. The origin of the receptors is a woman aged 60-75 years with COVID-19, enrolled during active disease.

The rearrangement joins TRBV3-1 (or the pseudogene TRBV3-2) to TRBJ1-5; the D is unclear. The CDR3 has 16 amino acids. CDR1 LGHDT and CDR2 YNNKEL come from the germline V gene (reference sequence). V lost 1 base, J lost 4 bases, and 14 bases lay in between. CDR3 DNA sequence: TGTGCCAGCAGCCAAGGGCCGGGAGGTACAAATCAGCCCCAGCATTTT. It encodes CASSQGPGGTNQPQHF.

This clone was counted ten times or more. The chain carries TRBV11-2 and TRBJ2-2; 7 bases are a match to TRBD1. This CDR3 region has 14 residues. Germline CDR1 SGHAT, CDR2 FQNNGV. Trimming at V came to 5 bases and at J to 3 bases, leaving 3 bases not matched to a gene. The CDR3 coding sequence is TGTGCCAGCAGCCTAGGGACAGACACCGGGGAGCTGTTTTTT. Its translation: CASSLGTDTGELFF.

The V call is TRBV7-6, the J call TRBJ1-5, with 9 positions matching TRBD1. V trimming: 5 bases; J trimming: 6 bases; junction bases outside the gene matches: 5. The CDR3 has 14 amino acids. Germline V lookup: CDR1 SGHVS, CDR2 FNYEAQ. The CDR3 sequence is CASSPGQGRQPQHF. The CDR3 DNA follows: TGTGCCAGCAGCCCAGGACAGGGGCGTCAGCCCCAGCATTTT.

This chain uses TRBV10-1 with TRBJ2-2; TRBD1 agrees at 9 bases. The CDR3 extends over 15 amino acids. V lost 3 bases, J lost 9 bases, and 8 bases stayed unmatched. Germline CDR1 WNHNN, CDR2 SYGVQD (reference sequence). The CDR3 DNA reads as TGCGCCAGCAGTGACTCCGGGACAGGGCCTCGGGAGCTGTTTTTT. Translation gives CASSDSGTGPRELFF.

In regard to this clone: One end of the junction fails to match germline, which may point to a read error. This chain uses TRBV29-1 with TRBJ1-2; no reliable D call. CDR1 SQVTM and CDR2 ANQGSEA come from the germline V gene. CDR3 length equals 13 residues. CDR3 nucleotides: TGCAGCGTCCCCACGGCCCTCTTCGAGGGCTACATCTTC. Amino acids: CSVPTALFEGYIF. Full variable domain (rest looked up from reference TRBV29-1 and TRBJ1-2): SAVISQKPSRDICQRGTSLTIQCQVDSQVTMMFWYRQQPGQSLTLIATANQGSEATYESGFVIDKFPISRPNLTFSTLTVSNMSPEDSSIYLCSVPTALFEGYIFGSGTRLTVV.